This TCR beta chain appears in the sequencing data of a study of blood T cell repertoires in COVID-19. Study as a whole: The cDNA or gDNA used as material had been derived from T cells, B-cell-depleted T cells, or PBMCs.

Methods used by the authors: Nucleated cell number was recorded as an estimate derived from reference gene primer amplification. Only in-frame clones appear in the TCRdb table, and some are missing; sequencing was by immunoSEQ multiplex PCR. V and J calls and clone size come straight from that table; D and trimming were deduced from the DNA. The repertoire holds under 130,000 clones, with 89% as singletons. The sample comprised peripheral blood. This receptor was identified in a woman aged 55-70 years with acute or convalescent COVID-19.

The CDR3 DNA reads as TGCGCCAGCAGCCTCACGTCCGGGACAGGGGAAGGCTACACCTTC. Protein product: CASSLTSGTGEGYTF. The chain employs TRBV5-1 and TRBJ1-2; TRBD1 agrees at 10 bases. This CDR3 is built from 15 residues. Trimming at V came to 4 bases and at J to 8 bases, leaving 11 bases not matched to a gene. Germline V gene lookup returns CDR1 SGHRS and CDR2 YFSETQ.